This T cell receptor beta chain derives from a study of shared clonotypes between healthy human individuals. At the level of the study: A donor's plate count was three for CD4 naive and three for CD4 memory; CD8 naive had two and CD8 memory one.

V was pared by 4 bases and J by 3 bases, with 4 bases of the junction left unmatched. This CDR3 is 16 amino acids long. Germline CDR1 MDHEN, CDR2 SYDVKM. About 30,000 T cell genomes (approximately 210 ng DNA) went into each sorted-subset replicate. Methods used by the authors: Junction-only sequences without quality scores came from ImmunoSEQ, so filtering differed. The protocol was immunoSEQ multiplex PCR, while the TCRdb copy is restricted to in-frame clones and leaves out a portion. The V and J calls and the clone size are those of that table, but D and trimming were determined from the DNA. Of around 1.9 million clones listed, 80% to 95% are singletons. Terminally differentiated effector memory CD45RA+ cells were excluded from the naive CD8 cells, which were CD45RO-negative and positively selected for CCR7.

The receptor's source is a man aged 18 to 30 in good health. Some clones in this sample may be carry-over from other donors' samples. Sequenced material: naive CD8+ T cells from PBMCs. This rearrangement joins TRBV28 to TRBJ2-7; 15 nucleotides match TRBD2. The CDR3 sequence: CASSSGLAGGYYEQYF. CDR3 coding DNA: TGTGCCAGCAGTTCGGGACTAGCGGGGGGTTACTACGAGCAGTACTTC.